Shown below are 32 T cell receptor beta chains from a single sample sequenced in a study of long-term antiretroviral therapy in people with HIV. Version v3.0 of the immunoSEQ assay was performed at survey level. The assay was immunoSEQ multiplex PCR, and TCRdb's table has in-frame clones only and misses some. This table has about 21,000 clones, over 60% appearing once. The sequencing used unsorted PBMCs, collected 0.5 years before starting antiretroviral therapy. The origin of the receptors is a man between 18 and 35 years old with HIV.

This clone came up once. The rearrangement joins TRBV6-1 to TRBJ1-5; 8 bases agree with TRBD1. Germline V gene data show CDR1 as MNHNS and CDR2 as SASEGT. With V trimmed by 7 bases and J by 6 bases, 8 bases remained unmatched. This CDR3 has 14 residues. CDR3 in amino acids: CASILDRGGQPQHF. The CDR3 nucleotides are TGTGCCAGCATCCTAGACAGGGGCGGTCAGCCCCAGCATTTT.

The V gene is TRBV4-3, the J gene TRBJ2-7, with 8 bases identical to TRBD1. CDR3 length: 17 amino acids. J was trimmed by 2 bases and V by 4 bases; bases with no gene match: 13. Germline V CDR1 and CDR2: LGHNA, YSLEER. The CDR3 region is CASSPNYWTGPTYEQYF. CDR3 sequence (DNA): TGCGCCAGCAGCCCGAACTATTGGACAGGGCCAACCTACGAGCAGTACTTC.

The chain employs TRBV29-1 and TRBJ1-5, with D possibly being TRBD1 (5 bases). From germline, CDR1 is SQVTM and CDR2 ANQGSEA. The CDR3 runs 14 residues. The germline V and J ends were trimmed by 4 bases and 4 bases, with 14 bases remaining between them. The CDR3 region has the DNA TGCAGCGTTGGCCCGGGACCGACAAATCAGCCCCAGCATTTT. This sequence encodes CSVGPGPTNQPQHF. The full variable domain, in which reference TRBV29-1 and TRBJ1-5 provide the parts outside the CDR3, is SAVISQKPSRDICQRGTSLTIQCQVDSQVTMMFWYRQQPGQSLTLIATANQGSEATYESGFVIDKFPISRPNLTFSTLTVSNMSPEDSSIYLCSVGPGPTNQPQHFGDGTRLSIL.

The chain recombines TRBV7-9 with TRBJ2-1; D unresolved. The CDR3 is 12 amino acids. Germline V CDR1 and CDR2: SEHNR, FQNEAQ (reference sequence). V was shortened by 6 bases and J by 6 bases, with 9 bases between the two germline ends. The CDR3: CASRSTPNEQFF. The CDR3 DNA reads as TGTGCCAGCAGGTCAACACCCAATGAGCAGTTCTTC.

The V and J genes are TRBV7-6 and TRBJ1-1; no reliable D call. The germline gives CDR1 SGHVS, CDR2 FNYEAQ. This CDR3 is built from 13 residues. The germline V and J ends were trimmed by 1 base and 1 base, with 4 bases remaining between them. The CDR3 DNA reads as TGTGCCAGCAGCTTAGGGCAGAACACTGAAGCTTTCTTT. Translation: CASSLGQNTEAFF.

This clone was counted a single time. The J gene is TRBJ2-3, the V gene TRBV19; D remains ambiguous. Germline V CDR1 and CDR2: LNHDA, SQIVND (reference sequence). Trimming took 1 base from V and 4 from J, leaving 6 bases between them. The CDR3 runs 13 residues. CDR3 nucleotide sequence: TGTGCCAGTAGTATAGTCCGAGCAGATACGCAGTATTTT. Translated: CASSIVRADTQYF.

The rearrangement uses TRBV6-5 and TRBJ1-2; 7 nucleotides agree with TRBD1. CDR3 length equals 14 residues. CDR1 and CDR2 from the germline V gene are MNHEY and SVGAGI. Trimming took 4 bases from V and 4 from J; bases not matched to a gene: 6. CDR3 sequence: CASSFRDSPYGYTF. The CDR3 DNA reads TGTGCCAGCAGTTTTAGGGACAGTCCCTATGGCTACACCTTC.

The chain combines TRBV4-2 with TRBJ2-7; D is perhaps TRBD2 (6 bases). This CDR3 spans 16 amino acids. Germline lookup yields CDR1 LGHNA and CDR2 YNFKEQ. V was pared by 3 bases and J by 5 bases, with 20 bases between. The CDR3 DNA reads TGTGCCAGCAGCCAGGGGTTTCCGGGAGCGTCTGACGAGCAGTACTTC. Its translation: CASSQGFPGASDEQYF.

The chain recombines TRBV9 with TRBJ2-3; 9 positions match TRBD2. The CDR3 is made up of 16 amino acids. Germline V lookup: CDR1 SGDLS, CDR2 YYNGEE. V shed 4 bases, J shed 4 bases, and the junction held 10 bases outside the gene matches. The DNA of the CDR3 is TGTGCCAGCAGCCCTCGGACTAGCGTAGATCCAGATACGCAGTATTTT. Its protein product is CASSPRTSVDPDTQYF. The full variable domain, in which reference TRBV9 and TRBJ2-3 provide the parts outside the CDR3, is DSGVTQTPKHLITATGQRVTLRCSPRSGDLSVYWYQQSLDQGLQFLIQYYNGEERAKGNILERFSAQQFPDLHSELNLSSLELGDSALYFCASSPRTSVDPDTQYFGPGTRLTVL.

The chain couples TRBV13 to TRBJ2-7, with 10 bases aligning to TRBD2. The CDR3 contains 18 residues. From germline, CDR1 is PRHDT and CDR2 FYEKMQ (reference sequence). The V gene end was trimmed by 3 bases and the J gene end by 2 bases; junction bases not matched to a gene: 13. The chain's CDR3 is CASSLAVRTSGKPYEQYF. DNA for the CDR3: TGTGCCAGCAGCTTGGCAGTTAGGACTAGCGGTAAACCCTACGAGCAGTACTTC.

The CDR3 spells CASSLRQGSIDGYTF. Here the CDR3 DNA reads TGCGCCAGCAGCTTGAGGCAGGGCTCTATTGATGGCTACACCTTC. The chain has TRBV5-1 and TRBJ1-2, with a possible D match to TRBD1 (5 bases). Germline CDR1 is SGHRS and CDR2 is YFSETQ. This CDR3 spans 15 amino acids. With 1 base removed from V and 6 bases from J, the gap between germline ends came to 16 bases.

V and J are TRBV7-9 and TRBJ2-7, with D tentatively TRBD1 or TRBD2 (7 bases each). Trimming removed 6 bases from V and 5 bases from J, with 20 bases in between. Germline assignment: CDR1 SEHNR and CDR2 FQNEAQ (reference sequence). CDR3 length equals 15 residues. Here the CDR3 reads CASSSIRQGGDEQYF. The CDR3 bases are TGTGCCAGCAGTTCGATTCGACAGGGAGGGGACGAGCAGTACTTC.

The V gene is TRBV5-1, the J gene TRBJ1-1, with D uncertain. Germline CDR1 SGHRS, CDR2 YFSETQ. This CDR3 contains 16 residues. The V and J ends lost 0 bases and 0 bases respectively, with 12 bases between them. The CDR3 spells CASSLEYGNLNTEAFF. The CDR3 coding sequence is TGCGCCAGCAGCTTGGAATACGGGAACTTGAACACTGAAGCTTTCTTT.

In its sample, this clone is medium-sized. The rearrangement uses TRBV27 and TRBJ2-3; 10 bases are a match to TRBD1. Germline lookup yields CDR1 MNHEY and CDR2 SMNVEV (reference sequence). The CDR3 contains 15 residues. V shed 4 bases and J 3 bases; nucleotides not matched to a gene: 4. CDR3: CASSYGTGETDTQYF. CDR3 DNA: TGTGCCAGCAGTTATGGGACAGGGGAAACAGATACGCAGTATTTT.

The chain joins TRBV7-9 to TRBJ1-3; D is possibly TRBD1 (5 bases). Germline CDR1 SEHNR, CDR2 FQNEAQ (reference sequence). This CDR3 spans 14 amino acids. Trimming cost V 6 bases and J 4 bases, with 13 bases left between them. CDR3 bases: TGTGCCAGCAGACGCGAGGGGAGAGGAAACACCATATATTTT. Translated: CASRREGRGNTIYF.

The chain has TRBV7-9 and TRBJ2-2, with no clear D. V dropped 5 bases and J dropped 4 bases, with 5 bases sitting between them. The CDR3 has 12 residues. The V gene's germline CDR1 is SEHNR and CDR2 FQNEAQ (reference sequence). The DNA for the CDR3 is TGTGCCAGCAGCCTGACCACCGGGGAGCTGTTTTTT. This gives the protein CASSLTTGELFF.

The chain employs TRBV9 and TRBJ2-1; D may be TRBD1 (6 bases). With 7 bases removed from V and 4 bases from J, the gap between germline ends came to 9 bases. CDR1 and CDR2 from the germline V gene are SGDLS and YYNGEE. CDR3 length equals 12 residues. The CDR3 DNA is TGTGCCAGCCAACAGGGTTACAATGAGCAGTTCTTC. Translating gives CASQQGYNEQFF.

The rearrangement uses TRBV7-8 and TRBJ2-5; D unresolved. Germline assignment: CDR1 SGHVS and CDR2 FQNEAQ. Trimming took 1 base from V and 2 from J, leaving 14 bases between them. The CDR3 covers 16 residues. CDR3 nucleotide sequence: TGTGCCAGCAGCTTAGGAGTTGGCCAGGAGCAAGAGACCCAGTACTTC. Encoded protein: CASSLGVGQEQETQYF. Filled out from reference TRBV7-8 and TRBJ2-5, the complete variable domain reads GAGVSQSPRYKVAKRGQDVALRCDPISGHVSLFWYQQALGQGPEFLTYFQNEAQLDKSGLPSDRFFAERPEGSVSTLKIQRTQQEDSAVYLCASSLGVGQEQETQYFGPGTRLLVL.

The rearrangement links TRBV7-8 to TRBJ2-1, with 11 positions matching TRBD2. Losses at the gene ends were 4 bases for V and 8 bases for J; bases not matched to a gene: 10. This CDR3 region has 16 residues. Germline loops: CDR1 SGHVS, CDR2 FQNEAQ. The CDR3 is CASSSSLAGVIDEQFF. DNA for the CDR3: TGTGCCAGCAGCTCCTCACTAGCGGGAGTTATCGATGAGCAGTTCTTC.

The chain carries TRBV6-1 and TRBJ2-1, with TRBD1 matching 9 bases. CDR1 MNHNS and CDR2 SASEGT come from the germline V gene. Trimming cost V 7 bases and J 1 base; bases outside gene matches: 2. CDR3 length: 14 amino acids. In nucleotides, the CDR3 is TGTGCCAGCAACAGGGGGCGATCCTACAATGAGCAGTTCTTC. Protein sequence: CASNRGRSYNEQFF.

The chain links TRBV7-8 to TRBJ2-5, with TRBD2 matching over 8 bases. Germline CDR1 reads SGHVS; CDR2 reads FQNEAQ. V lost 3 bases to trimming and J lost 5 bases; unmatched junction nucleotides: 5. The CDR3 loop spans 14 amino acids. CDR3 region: CASSFGGGWETQYF. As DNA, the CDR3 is TGTGCCAGCAGCTTCGGGGGGGGCTGGGAGACCCAGTACTTC.

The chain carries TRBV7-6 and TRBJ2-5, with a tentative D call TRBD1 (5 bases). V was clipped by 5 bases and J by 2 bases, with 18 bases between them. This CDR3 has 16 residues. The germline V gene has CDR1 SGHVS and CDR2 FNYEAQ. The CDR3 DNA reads TGTGCCAGCAGCCGCAGGGCAGGGCACCAACAAGAGACCCAGTACTTC. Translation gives CASSRRAGHQQETQYF.

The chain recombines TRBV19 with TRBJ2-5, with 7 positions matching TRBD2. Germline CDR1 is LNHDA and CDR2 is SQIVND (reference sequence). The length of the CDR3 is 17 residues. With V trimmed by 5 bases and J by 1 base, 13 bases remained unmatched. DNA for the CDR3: TGTGCCAGTAGTTCATCCCTAGCGGCCCCGATCCAAGAGACCCAGTACTTC. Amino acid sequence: CASSSSLAAPIQETQYF. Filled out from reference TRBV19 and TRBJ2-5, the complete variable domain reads DGGITQSPKYLFRKEGQNVTLSCEQNLNHDAMYWYRQDPGQGLRLIYYSQIVNDFQKGDIAEGYSVSREKKESFPLTVTSAQKNPTAFYLCASSSSLAAPIQETQYFGPGTRLLVL.

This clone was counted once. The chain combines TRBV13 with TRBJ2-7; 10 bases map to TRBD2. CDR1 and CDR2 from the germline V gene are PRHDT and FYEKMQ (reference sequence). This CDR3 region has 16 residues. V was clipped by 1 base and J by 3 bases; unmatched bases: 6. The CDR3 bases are TGTGCCAGCAGCTTAGCCGTAGCGGGAGGAAACTACGAGCAGTACTTC. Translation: CASSLAVAGGNYEQYF.

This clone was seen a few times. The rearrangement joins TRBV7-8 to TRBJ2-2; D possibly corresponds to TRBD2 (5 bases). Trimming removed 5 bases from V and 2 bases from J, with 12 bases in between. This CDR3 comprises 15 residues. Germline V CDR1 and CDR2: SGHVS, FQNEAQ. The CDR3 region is CASSPHGLNTGELFF. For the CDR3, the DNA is TGTGCCAGCAGCCCCCATGGACTTAACACCGGGGAGCTGTTTTTT.

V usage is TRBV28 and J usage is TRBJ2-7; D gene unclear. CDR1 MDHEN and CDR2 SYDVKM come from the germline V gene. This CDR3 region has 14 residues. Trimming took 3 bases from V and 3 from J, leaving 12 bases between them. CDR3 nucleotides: TGTGCCAGCAGTTTCTTCGAATCTGTCTACGAGCAGTACTTC. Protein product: CASSFFESVYEQYF.

The CDR3 here is CASSQELPNPEKLFF. The CDR3 DNA reads TGTGCCAGCAGCCAAGAACTTCCCAATCCTGAAAAACTGTTTTTT. The chain recombines TRBV14 with TRBJ1-4; D remains ambiguous. Germline lookup yields CDR1 SGHDN and CDR2 FVKESK. This CDR3 comprises 15 residues. The V gene lost 0 bases and the J gene lost 7 bases, with 12 bases spanning the gap.

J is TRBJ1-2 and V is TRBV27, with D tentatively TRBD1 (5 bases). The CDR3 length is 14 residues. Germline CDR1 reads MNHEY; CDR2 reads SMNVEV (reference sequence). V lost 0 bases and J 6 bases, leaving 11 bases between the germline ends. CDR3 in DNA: TGTGCCAGCAGTTTATCACCAGGGAGCGATGGCTACACCTTC. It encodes CASSLSPGSDGYTF.

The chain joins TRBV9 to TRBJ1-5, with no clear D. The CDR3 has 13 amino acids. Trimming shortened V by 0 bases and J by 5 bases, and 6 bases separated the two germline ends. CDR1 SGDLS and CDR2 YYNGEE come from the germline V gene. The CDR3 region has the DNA TGTGCCAGCAGCGTAGATGACGATCAGCCCCAGCATTTT. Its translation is CASSVDDDQPQHF. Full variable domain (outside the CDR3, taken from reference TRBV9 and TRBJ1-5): DSGVTQTPKHLITATGQRVTLRCSPRSGDLSVYWYQQSLDQGLQFLIQYYNGEERAKGNILERFSAQQFPDLHSELNLSSLELGDSALYFCASSVDDDQPQHFGDGTRLSIL.

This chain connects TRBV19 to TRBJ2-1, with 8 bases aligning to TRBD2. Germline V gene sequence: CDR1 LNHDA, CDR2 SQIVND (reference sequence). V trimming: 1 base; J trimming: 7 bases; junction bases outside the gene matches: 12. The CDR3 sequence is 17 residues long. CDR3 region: CASSIASGGGRLNEQFF. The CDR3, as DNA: TGTGCCAGTAGTATAGCCTCGGGGGGCGGGAGGCTGAATGAGCAGTTCTTC.

This chain's CDR3 is CASSTGQGISNQPQHF. The CDR3 region has the DNA TGTGCCAGTAGTACCGGACAGGGAATTAGCAATCAGCCCCAGCATTTT. The chain recombines TRBV19 with TRBJ1-5, with TRBD1 matching 8 bases. The V and J ends lost 4 bases and 0 bases, in that order; junction bases with no gene match: 5. From germline, CDR1 is LNHDA and CDR2 SQIVND (reference sequence). The CDR3 covers 16 residues.

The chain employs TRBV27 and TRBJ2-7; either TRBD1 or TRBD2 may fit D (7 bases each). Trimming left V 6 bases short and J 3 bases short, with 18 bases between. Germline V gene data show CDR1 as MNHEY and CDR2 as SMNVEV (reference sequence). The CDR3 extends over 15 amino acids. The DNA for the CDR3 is TGTGCCAGCAGCCTCCGGGGGGACAGAGACTACGAGCAGTACTTC. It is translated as CASSLRGDRDYEQYF.